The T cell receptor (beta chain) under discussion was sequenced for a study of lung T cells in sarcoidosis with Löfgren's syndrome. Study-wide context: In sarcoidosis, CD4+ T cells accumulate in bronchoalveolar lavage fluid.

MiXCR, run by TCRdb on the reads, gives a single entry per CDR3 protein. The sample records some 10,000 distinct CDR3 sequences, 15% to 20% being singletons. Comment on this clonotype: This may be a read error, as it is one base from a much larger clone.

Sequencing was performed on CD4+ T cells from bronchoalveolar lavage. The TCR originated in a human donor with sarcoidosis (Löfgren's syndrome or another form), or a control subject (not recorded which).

CDR3 bases: TGTGCCAGCACCCGCTTAGAGGGGTTTCCCACAGATACGCAGTATTTT. This translates into CASTRLEGFPTDTQYF. The chain employs TRBV6-1 and TRBJ2-3, with D perhaps TRBD1 or TRBD2 (5 bases each). V was clipped by 7 bases and J by 2 bases, with 19 bases between them. This CDR3 is 16 amino acids long. From germline, CDR1 is MNHNS and CDR2 SASEGT.